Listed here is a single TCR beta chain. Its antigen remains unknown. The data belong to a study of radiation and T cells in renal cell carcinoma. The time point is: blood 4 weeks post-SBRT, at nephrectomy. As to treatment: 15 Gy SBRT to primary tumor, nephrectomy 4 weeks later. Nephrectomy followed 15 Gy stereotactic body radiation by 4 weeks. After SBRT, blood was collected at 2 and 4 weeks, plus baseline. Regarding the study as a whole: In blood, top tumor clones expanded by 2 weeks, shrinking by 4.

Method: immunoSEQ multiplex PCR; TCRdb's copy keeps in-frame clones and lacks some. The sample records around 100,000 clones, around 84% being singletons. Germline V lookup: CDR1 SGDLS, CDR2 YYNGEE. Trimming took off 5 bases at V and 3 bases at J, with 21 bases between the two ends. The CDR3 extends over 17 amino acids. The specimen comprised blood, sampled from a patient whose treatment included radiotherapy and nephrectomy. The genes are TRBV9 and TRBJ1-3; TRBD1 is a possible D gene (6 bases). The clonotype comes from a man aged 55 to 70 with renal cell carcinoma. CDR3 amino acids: CASSKDGWGQGGNTIYF. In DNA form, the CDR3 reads TGTGCCAGCAGTAAAGATGGGTGGGGACAAGGTGGAAACACCATATATTTT.